This is a list of T cell receptor beta chains from one sample in a study of breast tumors, draining lymph nodes, adjacent tissues. TCRdb reanalysed the multiplex PCR reads using MiXCR and keeps one entry per CDR3 protein. The sample lists more than 85,000 distinct CDR3 sequences, 20% to 25% occurring once. Sequencing was carried out using axillary lymph node tissue. These receptors were obtained from a female donor with breast cancer. Some clones in this sample may be carry-over from other donors' samples. The conserved cysteine and the conserved F or W are not part of the CDR3 here. A D gene is named only where the DNA matches it firmly.

v_call	j_call	d_call	cdr3_aa
TRBV27	TRBJ1-2	-	ASSPLDGYGYT
TRBV5-4	TRBJ2-3	TRBD2	ASSTLAGDTQY
TRBV10-3	TRBJ1-5	TRBD1	AITRGGYQSQH
TRBV30	TRBJ1-4	TRBD1	AWRPWDSPLRKLF
TRBV7-9	TRBJ2-7	TRBD2	ASSLAGPGLAGPYEQY
TRBV28	TRBJ1-2	-	ASSTTMSGYT
TRBV19	TRBJ2-7	-	ASSMSRGYEQY
TRBV28	TRBJ1-5	-	ASSPPPLHQPQH
TRBV12-3/TRBV12-4	TRBJ2-7	TRBD1	ASSPGQGIHEQY
TRBV7-2	TRBJ2-7	TRBD2	ASSLGLAGARGIHEQY
TRBV28	TRBJ1-2	-	ASRPNRVGGGYT
TRBV5-1	TRBJ2-2	-	ASSFAGQNTGELF
TRBV5-1	TRBJ1-3	-	ASSLGRGSGNTIY
TRBV20-1	TRBJ1-6	-	SAGLGAYSPLH
TRBV7-6	TRBJ1-5	-	ASSSSPGGNQPQH
TRBV10-3	TRBJ2-3	-	AIRNPGGGGGDTQY
TRBV4-1	TRBJ1-2	-	ASSQLGLYGYT
TRBV12-3/TRBV12-4	TRBJ2-3	TRBD1	ATSDRGQGTYTQY
TRBV6-2/TRBV6-3	TRBJ2-3	TRBD2	ASSSGLVTDTQY
TRBV5-1	TRBJ1-4	-	ASSSGLSPNEKLF
TRBV5-1	TRBJ2-2	-	ASSLPTGTQYTGELF
TRBV20-1	TRBJ2-7	-	SGSAPYEQY
TRBV5-5	TRBJ2-3	TRBD1	ASGTDRLTDTQY
TRBV5-5	TRBJ2-3	-	ASRQQSTDTQY
TRBV13	TRBJ2-7	-	ASSSQWAGAYEQY